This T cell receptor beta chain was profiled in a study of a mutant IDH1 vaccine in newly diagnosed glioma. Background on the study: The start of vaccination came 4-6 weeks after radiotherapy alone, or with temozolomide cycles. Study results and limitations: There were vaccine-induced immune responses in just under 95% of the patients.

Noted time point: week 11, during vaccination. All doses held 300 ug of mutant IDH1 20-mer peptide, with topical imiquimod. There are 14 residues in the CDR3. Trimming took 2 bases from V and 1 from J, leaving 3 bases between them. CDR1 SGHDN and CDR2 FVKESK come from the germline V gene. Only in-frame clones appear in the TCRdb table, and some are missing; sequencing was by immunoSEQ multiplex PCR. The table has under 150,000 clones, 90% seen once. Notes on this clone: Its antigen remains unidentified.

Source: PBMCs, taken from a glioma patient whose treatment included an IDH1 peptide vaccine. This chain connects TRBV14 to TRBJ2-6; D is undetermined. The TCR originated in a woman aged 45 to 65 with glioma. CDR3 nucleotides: TGTGCCAGCAGCCAAAATTCTGGGGCCAACGTCCTGACTTTC. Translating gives CASSQNSGANVLTF.